Presented here are 13 T cell receptor beta chains from one specimen sequenced in a study of circulating and synovial CD4+ cells in juvenile arthritis. Method: immunoSEQ multiplex PCR; TCRdb's copy keeps in-frame clones and lacks some. The sample includes approximately 36,000 clones, 94% of them seen just once. The sample comprised CD4+ T cells from blood. These TCRs come from a human donor with juvenile idiopathic arthritis.

The V gene is TRBV5-1, the J gene TRBJ1-2; a possible D gene is TRBD1 (6 bases). Germline CDR1 and CDR2: SGHRS and YFSETQ. The ends were cut back, 4 bases at V and 3 bases at J, with 13 bases in the middle. The CDR3 is made up of 14 amino acids. The CDR3 loop is CASSPQGSHYGYTF. The CDR3 nucleotides are TGCGCCAGCAGCCCTCAGGGGTCCCACTATGGCTACACCTTC. The variable domain in full, completed from reference TRBV5-1 and TRBJ1-2, reads KAGVTQTPRYLIKTRGQQVTLSCSPISGHRSVSWYQQTPGQGLQFLFEYFSETQRNKGNFPGRFSGRQFSNSRSEMNVSTLELGDSALYLCASSPQGSHYGYTFGSGTRLTVV.

The count of this clone is one. J is TRBJ2-2 and V is TRBV5-4; 7 bases align to TRBD2. Germline V CDR1 and CDR2: SGHNT, YYREEE (reference sequence). The CDR3 extends over 16 amino acids. The V and J ends lost 1 base and 4 bases, in that order; junction bases with no gene match: 7. The CDR3: CASSLNGGSVTGELFF. The CDR3 coding sequence is TGTGCCAGCAGCTTGAACGGGGGGTCGGTCACCGGGGAGCTGTTTTTT.

This clone appeared a few times. The rearrangement links TRBV4-3 to TRBJ1-3; D remains ambiguous. The CDR3 contains 16 residues. Germline assignment: CDR1 LGHNA and CDR2 YSLEER. The V and J ends lost 1 base and 0 bases respectively, with 10 bases between them. CDR3 in amino acids: CASSQALPSSGNTIYF. CDR3 DNA: TGCGCCAGCAGCCAAGCCCTCCCGAGCTCTGGAAACACCATATATTTT.

This clone was seen once. V usage is TRBV7-9 and J usage is TRBJ2-7; 7 nucleotides line up with TRBD2. Germline CDR1 SEHNR, CDR2 FQNEAQ (reference sequence). J gave up 0 bases and V 8 bases, and 7 bases lay outside the gene matches. CDR3 length equals 14 residues. The CDR3: CASGREGPSYEQYF. The CDR3 DNA follows: TGTGCCAGCGGGAGGGAGGGACCCTCCTACGAGCAGTACTTC.

V gene TRBV6-4 combines with J gene TRBJ1-1; 8 bases are shared with TRBD1. The CDR3 totals 15 residues. V lost 6 bases, J lost 6 bases, and 12 bases stayed unmatched. Germline V lookup: CDR1 MRHNA, CDR2 SNTAGT. The CDR3 DNA reads as TGTGCCAGCAGCCACGAGCAGGGGGCGATGGCTGAAGCTTTCTTT. Translation: CASSHEQGAMAEAFF.

The chain recombines TRBV4-1 with TRBJ2-3; tentative D call: TRBD1 (6 bases). CDR3 length: 16 residues. V lost 1 base, J lost 3 bases, and 14 bases lay in between. Germline V lookup: CDR1 MGHRA, CDR2 YSYEKL. The CDR3 loop reads CASSQGSRGKTDTQYF. The CDR3 DNA sequence: TGCGCCAGCAGCCAAGGGAGCAGGGGCAAGACAGATACGCAGTATTTT.

J is TRBJ2-7 and V is TRBV18, with D unresolved. The V gene lost 3 bases and the J gene lost 0 bases, with 9 bases spanning the gap. Germline V lookup: CDR1 KGHSH, CDR2 LQKENI. The CDR3 has 14 residues. This chain's CDR3 is CASSPVQISYEQYF. As DNA, the CDR3 is TGTGCCAGCTCACCGGTACAGATCTCCTACGAGCAGTACTTC.

Note on this clone: Other DNA sequences from this sample encode an identical CDR3 as well. The rearrangement uses TRBV19 and TRBJ1-6, with D unclear. Germline assignment: CDR1 LNHDA and CDR2 SQIVND (reference sequence). Trimming took off 4 bases at V and 7 bases at J, with 5 bases between the two ends. CDR3 length: 12 amino acids. The chain's CDR3 is CASSNRNSPLHF. CDR3 bases: TGTGCCAGTAGTAACAGAAATTCACCCCTCCACTTT.

This clone was seen only once. The V and J genes are TRBV5-6 and TRBJ1-2; TRBD1 agrees at 7 bases. V lost 4 bases and J lost 1; bases outside the gene matches: 4. Germline assignment: CDR1 SGHDT and CDR2 YYEEEE. The CDR3 spans 14 residues. The CDR3 DNA is TGTGCCAGCAGCCCGGACAGGCTTAACTATGGCTACACCTTC. It codes for CASSPDRLNYGYTF.

This sequence joins TRBV29-1 and TRBJ2-5; 8 nucleotides agree with TRBD2. J gave up 2 bases and V 2 bases, and 7 bases lay outside the gene matches. This CDR3 contains 15 residues. Germline CDR1 SQVTM, CDR2 ANQGSEA. CDR3 residues: CSVEMNSGAQETQYF. In nucleotides, the CDR3 is TGCAGCGTTGAAATGAATAGCGGGGCTCAAGAGACCCAGTACTTC.

The chain has TRBV5-1 and TRBJ2-1; 8 nucleotides line up with TRBD1. The V and J ends lost 4 bases and 4 bases, in that order; junction bases with no gene match: 7. This CDR3 is built from 15 residues. The V gene's germline CDR1 is SGHRS and CDR2 YFSETQ. The CDR3 protein is CASSHRQGAYNEQFF. CDR3 bases: TGCGCCAGCAGCCACCGGCAGGGGGCATACAATGAGCAGTTCTTC.

The chain links TRBV29-1 to TRBJ2-2; tentative D call: TRBD2 (5 bases). The germline V gene has CDR1 SQVTM and CDR2 ANQGSEA. The CDR3 totals 12 residues. V was shortened by 6 bases and J by 8 bases, with 13 bases between the two germline ends. The CDR3 region has the DNA TGCAGCGTCGGAAGGCGGGCAGGGGAGCTGTTTTTT. Translating gives CSVGRRAGELFF.

This clone is a singleton in its sample. The rearrangement uses TRBV7-3 and TRBJ2-1; TRBD2 is a possible D gene (5 bases). The CDR3 has 15 residues. V lost 5 bases and J lost 4, with 15 bases in between. Germline values: CDR1 SGHTA, CDR2 FQGTGA. DNA for the CDR3: TGTGCCAGCAGCGAGGACCAGACGGGGTACAATGAGCAGTTCTTC. It is translated as CASSEDQTGYNEQFF. The entire variable domain, with the rest obtained from reference TRBV7-3 and TRBJ2-1, is as follows: GAGVSQTPSNKVTEKGKYVELRCDPISGHTALYWYRQSLGQGPEFLIYFQGTGAADDSGLPNDRFFAVRPEGSVSTLKIQRTERGDSAVYLCASSEDQTGYNEQFFGPGTRLTVL.